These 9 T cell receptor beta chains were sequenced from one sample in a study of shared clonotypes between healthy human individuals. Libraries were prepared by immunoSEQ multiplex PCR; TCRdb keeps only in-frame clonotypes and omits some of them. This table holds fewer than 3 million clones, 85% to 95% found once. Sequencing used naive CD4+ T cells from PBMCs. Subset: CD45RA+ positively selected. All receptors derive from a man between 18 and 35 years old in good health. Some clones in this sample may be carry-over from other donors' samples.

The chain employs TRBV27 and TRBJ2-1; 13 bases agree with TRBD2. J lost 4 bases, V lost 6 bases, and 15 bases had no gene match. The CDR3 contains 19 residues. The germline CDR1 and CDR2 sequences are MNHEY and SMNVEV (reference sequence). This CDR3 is CASSRVPPGLAGKYNEQFF. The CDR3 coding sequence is TGTGCCAGCAGCCGAGTACCGCCGGGACTAGCGGGGAAATACAATGAGCAGTTCTTC.

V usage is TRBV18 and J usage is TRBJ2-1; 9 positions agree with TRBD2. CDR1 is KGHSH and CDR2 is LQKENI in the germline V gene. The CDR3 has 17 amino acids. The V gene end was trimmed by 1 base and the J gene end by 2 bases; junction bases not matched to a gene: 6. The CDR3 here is CASSPQGLAGTYNEQFF. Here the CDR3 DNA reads TGTGCCAGCTCACCACAAGGTCTAGCGGGGACCTACAATGAGCAGTTCTTC.

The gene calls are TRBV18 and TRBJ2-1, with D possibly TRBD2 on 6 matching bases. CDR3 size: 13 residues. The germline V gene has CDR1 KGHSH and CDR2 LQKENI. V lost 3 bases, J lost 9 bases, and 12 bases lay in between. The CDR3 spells CASSPGRESEQFF. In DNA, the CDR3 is TGTGCCAGCTCACCGGGGCGGGAAAGTGAGCAGTTCTTC.

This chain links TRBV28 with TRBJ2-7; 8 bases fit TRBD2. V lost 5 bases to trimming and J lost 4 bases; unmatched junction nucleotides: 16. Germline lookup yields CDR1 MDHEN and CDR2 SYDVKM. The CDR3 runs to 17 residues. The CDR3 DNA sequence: TGTGCCAGCAGTCACGGCTTTCGAGCGGGAGACGCGTACGAGCAGTACTTC. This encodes CASSHGFRAGDAYEQYF.

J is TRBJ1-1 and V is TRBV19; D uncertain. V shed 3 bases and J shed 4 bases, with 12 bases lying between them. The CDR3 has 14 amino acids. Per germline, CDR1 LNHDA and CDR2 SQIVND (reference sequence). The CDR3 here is CASSMDYYPTEAFF. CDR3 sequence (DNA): TGTGCCAGTAGTATGGATTACTACCCCACTGAAGCTTTCTTT.

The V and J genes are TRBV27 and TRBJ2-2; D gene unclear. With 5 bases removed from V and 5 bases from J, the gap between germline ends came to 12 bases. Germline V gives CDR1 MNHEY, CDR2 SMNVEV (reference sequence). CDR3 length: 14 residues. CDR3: CASSKGYWTGELFF. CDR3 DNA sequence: TGTGCCAGCAGTAAGGGCTATTGGACCGGGGAGCTGTTTTTT.

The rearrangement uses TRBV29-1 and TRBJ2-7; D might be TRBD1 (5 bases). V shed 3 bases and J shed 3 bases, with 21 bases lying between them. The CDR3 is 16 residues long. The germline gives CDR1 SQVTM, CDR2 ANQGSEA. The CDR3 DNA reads TGCAGCGTTGAGGGCGGAGTCCAGGGCGAACTCTACGAGCAGTACTTC. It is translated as CSVEGGVQGELYEQYF.

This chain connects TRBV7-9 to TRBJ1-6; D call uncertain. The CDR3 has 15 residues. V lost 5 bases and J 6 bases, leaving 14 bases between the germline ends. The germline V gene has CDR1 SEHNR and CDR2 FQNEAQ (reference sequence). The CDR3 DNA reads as TGTGCCAGCAGCGCCCTCCGGGAGCCTAATTCACCCCTCCACTTT. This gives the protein CASSALREPNSPLHF.

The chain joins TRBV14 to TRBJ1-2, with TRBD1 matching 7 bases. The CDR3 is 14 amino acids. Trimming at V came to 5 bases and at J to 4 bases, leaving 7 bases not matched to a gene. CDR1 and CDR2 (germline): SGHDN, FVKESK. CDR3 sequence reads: CASSMDRYSYGYTF. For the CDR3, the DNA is TGTGCCAGCAGCATGGACAGGTACTCCTATGGCTACACCTTC.